These 7 T cell receptor beta chains came from one sample sequenced in a study of Ad26.COV2.S vaccination and SARS-CoV-2 variants. Treatment noted: 19 received Ad26.COV2.S at low or high dose, single or two shots; about 5 received placebo; per-sample allocation not given. The study sampled participants on day 63 after the first vaccine or placebo injection. Profiled with immunoSEQ multiplex PCR; TCRdb holds only in-frame clones, not every one. The table has some 290,000 clones, around 81% seen once; the top ten hold about 2.1%. The input for sequencing was peripheral blood, taken in a trial of Ad26.COV2.S vaccine versus placebo. The receptor set was obtained from a person between 18 and 59 years old who received the Ad26.COV2.S COVID-19 vaccine or a placebo.

The J gene is TRBJ1-3, the V gene TRBV5-1; D gene uncertain. Germline V gives CDR1 SGHRS, CDR2 YFSETQ. The CDR3 runs to 14 residues. V gave up 2 bases and J gave up 0 bases, with 6 bases separating them. As DNA, the CDR3 is TGCGCCAGCAGCTTAACGAGCTCTGGAAACACCATATATTTT. Amino acid sequence: CASSLTSSGNTIYF.

The chain combines TRBV7-2 with TRBJ1-2; 9 bases agree with TRBD1. Germline trimming cut 5 bases from V and 3 bases from J; bases unmatched to any gene: 7. CDR1 and CDR2 (germline): SGHTA, FQGNSA. CDR3 length: 15 amino acids. The CDR3 DNA is TGTGCCAGCAGCCTCAACCGGGACAGGGACTATGGCTACACCTTC. Translating gives CASSLNRDRDYGYTF.

The chain uses TRBV2 and TRBJ1-2; 7 bases align to TRBD1. Germline V gives CDR1 SNHLY, CDR2 FYNNEI. The CDR3 runs 13 residues. V lost 6 bases and J lost 7; bases outside the gene matches: 8. CDR3 nucleotides: TGTGCCAGCAGCGTCCAAGGGGGCTTTGGCTACACCTTC. Encoded protein: CASSVQGGFGYTF. The variable domain in full, with the rest retrieved from reference TRBV2 and TRBJ1-2, is EPEVTQTPSHQVTQMGQEVILRCVPISNHLYFYWYRQILGQKVEFLVSFYNNEISEKSEIFDDQFSVERPDGSNFTLKIRSTKLEDSAMYFCASSVQGGFGYTFGSGTRLTVV.

This rearrangement joins TRBV28 to TRBJ1-5; D perhaps matches TRBD1 (5 bases). Germline assignment: CDR1 MDHEN and CDR2 SYDVKM. The CDR3 is made up of 15 amino acids. V was trimmed by 4 bases and J by 1 base, leaving 11 bases between them. CDR3 amino acids: CASSSRRVSNQPQHF. In DNA, the CDR3 is TGTGCCAGCAGTTCCCGCAGGGTGAGCAATCAGCCCCAGCATTTT. Full variable domain (missing parts from reference TRBV28 and TRBJ1-5): DVKVTQSSRYLVKRTGEKVFLECVQDMDHENMFWYRQDPGLGLRLIYFSYDVKMKEKGDIPEGYSVSREKKERFSLILESASTNQTSMYLCASSSRRVSNQPQHFGDGTRLSIL.

The genes are TRBV6-5 and TRBJ2-7; a weak D match, TRBD1 (6 bases). V was cut by 6 bases and J by 1 base, with 13 bases left in between. Germline-derived CDR1 and CDR2 are MNHEY and SVGAGI. The CDR3 runs 14 residues. The CDR3 region is CASSRDGQSYEQYF. The CDR3 coding sequence is TGTGCCAGCAGCCGCGATGGACAGTCCTACGAGCAGTACTTC.

This clone was seen a single time. The chain joins TRBV28 to TRBJ1-4; D is undetermined. The CDR3 spans 15 residues. Per the germline V gene, CDR1 is MDHEN and CDR2 is SYDVKM. The V gene lost 2 bases and the J gene lost 2 bases, with 9 bases spanning the gap. DNA for the CDR3: TGTGCCAGCAGTTTAGTCGGCGGTACTAATGAAAAACTGTTTTTT. Translating gives CASSLVGGTNEKLFF.

The rearrangement uses TRBV4-2 and TRBJ2-1; D gene unclear. CDR3 length: 14 residues. CDR1 and CDR2 from the germline V gene are LGHNA and YNFKEQ. V was clipped by 0 bases and J by 7 bases, with 10 bases between them. The CDR3: CASSQDTQRNEQFF. The CDR3 nucleotides read TGTGCCAGCAGCCAAGATACGCAAAGGAATGAGCAGTTCTTC.